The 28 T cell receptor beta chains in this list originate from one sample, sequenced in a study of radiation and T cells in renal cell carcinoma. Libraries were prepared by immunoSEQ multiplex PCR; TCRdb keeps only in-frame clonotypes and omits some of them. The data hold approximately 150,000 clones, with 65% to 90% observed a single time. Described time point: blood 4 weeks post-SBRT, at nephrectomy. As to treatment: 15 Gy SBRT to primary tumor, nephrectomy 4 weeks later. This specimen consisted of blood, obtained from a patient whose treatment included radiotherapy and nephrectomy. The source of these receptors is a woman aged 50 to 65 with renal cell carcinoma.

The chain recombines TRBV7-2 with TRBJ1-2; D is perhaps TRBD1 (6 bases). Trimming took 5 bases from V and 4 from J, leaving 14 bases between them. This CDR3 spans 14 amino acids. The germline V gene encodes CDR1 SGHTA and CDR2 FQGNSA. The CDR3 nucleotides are TGTGCCAGCAGCAAAACAGGGAATGGCTATGGCTACACCTTC. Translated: CASSKTGNGYGYTF.

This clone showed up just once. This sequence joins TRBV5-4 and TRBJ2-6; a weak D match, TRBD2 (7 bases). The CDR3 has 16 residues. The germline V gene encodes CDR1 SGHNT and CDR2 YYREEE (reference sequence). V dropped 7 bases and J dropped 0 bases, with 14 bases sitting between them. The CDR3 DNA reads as TGTGCCAGCGGCAGGGGAGGGAACTCTGGGGCCAACGTCCTGACTTTC. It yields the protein CASGRGGNSGANVLTF.

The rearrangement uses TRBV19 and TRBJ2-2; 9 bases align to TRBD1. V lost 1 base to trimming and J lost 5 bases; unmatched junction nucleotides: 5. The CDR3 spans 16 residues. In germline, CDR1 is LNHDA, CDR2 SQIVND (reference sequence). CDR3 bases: TGTGCCAGTAGTATAGGCCCGGGACAGGGAACCGGGGAGCTGTTTTTT. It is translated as CASSIGPGQGTGELFF. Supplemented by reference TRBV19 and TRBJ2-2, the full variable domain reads DGGITQSPKYLFRKEGQNVTLSCEQNLNHDAMYWYRQDPGQGLRLIYYSQIVNDFQKGDIAEGYSVSREKKESFPLTVTSAQKNPTAFYLCASSIGPGQGTGELFFGEGSRLTVL.

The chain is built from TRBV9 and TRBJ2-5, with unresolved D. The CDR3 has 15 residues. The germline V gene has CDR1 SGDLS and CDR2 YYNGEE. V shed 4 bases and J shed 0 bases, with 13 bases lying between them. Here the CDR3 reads CASSPRQANQETQYF. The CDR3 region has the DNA TGTGCCAGCAGCCCCCGCCAGGCAAACCAAGAGACCCAGTACTTC.

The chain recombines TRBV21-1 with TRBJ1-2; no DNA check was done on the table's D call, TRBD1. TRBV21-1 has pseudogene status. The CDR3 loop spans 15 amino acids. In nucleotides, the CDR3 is TGTGCCAGCAGCAAAGTTCAGGGACAGGGTTATGGCTACACCTTC. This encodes CASSKVQGQGYGYTF.

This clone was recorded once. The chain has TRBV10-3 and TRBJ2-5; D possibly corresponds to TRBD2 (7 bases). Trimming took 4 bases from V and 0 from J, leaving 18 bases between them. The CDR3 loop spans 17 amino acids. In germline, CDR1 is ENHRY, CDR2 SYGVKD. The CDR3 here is CAISVGGGALYQETQYF. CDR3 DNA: TGTGCCATCAGTGTGGGAGGGGGGGCCTTGTACCAAGAGACCCAGTACTTC.

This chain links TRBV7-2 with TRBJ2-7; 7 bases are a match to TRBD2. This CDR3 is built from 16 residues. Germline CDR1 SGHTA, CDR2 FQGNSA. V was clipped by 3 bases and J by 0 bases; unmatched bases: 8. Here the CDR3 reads CASSFPASGLSYEQYF. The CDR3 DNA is TGTGCCAGCAGCTTCCCGGCTAGCGGCCTCTCCTACGAGCAGTACTTC.

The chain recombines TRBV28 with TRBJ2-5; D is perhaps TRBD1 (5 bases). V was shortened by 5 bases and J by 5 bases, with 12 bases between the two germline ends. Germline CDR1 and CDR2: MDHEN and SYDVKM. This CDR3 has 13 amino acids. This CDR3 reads CASSPPDKETQYF. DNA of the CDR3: TGTGCCAGCAGTCCGCCGGACAAGGAGACCCAGTACTTC.

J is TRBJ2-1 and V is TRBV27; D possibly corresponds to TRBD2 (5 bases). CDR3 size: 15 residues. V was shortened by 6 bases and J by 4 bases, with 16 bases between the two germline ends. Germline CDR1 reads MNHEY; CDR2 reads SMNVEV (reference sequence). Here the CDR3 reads CASSSGVEGYNEQFF. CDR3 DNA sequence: TGTGCCAGCAGCTCAGGAGTAGAGGGTTACAATGAGCAGTTCTTC.

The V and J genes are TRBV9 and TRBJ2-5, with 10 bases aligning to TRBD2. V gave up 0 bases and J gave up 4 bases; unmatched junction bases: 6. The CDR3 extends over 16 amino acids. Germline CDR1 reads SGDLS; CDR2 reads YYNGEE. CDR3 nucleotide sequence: TGTGCCAGCAGCGTAGGCGGGTCTAGCGGGAGAGAGACCCAGTACTTC. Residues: CASSVGGSSGRETQYF.

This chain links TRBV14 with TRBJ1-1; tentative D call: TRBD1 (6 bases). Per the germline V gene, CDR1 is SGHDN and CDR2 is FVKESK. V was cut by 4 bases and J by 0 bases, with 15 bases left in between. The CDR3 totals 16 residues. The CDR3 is CASSPNGRGMNTEAFF. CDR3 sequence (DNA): TGTGCCAGCAGCCCGAATGGCAGGGGCATGAACACTGAAGCTTTCTTT.

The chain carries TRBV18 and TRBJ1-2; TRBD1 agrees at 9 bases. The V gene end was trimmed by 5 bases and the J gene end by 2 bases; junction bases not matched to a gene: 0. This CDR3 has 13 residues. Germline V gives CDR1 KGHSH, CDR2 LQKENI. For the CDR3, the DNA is TGTGCCAGCTCAGGACAGGGGAACTATGGCTACACCTTC. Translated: CASSGQGNYGYTF.

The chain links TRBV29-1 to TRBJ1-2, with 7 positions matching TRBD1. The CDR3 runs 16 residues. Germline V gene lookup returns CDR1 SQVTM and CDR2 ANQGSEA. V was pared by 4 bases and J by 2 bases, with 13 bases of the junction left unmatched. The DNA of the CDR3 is TGCAGCGTTGCCGGGACAGAAGGGGGAGGGAACTATGGCTACACCTTC. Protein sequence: CSVAGTEGGGNYGYTF.

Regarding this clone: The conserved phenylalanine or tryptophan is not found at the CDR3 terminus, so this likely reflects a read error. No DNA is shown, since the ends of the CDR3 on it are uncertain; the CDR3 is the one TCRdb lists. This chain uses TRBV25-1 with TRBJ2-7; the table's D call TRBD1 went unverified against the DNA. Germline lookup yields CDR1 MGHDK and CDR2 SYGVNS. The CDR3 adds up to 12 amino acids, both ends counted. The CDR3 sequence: CASSGPGQGVPG.

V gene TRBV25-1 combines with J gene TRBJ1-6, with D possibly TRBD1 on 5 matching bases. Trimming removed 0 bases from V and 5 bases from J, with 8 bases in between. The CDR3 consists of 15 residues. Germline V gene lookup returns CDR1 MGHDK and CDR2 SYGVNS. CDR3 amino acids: CASSEYAGDNSPLHF. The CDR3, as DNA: TGTGCCAGCAGTGAATATGCGGGGGATAATTCACCCCTCCACTTT.

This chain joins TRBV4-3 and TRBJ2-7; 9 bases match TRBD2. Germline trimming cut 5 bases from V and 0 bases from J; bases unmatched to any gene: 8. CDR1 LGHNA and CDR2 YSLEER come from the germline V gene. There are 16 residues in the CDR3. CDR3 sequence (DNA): TGCGCCAGCAGCGTACAGCGGGGGGCCTTCTCCTACGAGCAGTACTTC. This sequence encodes CASSVQRGAFSYEQYF.

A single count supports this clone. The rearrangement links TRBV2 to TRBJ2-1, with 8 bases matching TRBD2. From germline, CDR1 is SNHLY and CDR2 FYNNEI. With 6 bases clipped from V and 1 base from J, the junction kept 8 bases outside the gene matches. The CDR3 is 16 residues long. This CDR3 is CASRTGRGESYNEQFF. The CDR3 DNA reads TGTGCCAGCAGAACCGGGAGGGGAGAATCCTACAATGAGCAGTTCTTC.

CDR3 in amino acids: CAISESAATGELFF. For the CDR3, the DNA is TGTGCCATCAGTGAGAGCGCAGCAACCGGGGAGCTGTTTTTT. The chain uses TRBV10-3 and TRBJ2-2, with D unresolved. V lost 2 bases to trimming and J lost 5 bases, with 9 bases between them. This CDR3 has 14 residues. Looked up from germline, CDR1 is ENHRY and CDR2 is SYGVKD.

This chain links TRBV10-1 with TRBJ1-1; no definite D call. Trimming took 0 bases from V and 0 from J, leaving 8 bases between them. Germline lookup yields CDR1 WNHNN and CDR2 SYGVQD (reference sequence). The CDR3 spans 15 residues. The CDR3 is CASSESTQMNTEAFF. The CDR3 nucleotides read TGCGCCAGCAGTGAGTCGACCCAAATGAACACTGAAGCTTTCTTT.

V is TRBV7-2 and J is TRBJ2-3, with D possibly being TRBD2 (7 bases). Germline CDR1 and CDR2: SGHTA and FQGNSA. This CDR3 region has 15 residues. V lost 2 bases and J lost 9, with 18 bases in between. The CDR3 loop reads CASSLLIAGAETQYF. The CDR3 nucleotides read TGTGCCAGCAGCTTATTGATCGCGGGGGCGGAGACGCAGTATTTT.

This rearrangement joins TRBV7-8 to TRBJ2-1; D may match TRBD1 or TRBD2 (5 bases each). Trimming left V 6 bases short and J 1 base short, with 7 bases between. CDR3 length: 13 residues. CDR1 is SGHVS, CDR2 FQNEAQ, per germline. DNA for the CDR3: TGTGCCAGCAGGTGGGGGTCCTACAATGAGCAGTTCTTC. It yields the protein CASRWGSYNEQFF.

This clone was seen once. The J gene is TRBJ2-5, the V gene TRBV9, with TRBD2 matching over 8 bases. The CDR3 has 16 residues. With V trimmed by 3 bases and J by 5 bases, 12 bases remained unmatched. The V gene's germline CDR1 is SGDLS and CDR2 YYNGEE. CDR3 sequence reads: CASSAVGGLEEETQYF. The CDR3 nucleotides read TGTGCCAGCAGCGCGGTAGGGGGACTAGAAGAGGAGACCCAGTACTTC.

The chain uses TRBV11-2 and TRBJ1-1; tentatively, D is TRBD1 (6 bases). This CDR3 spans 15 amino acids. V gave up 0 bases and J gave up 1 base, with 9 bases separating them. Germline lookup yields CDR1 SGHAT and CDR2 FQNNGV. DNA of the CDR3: TGTGCCAGCAGCTTAGAACCGGGGGCGAACACTGAAGCTTTCTTT. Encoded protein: CASSLEPGANTEAFF. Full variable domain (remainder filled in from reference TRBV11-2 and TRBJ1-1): EAGVAQSPRYKIIEKRQSVAFWCNPISGHATLYWYQQILGQGPKLLIQFQNNGVVDDSQLPKDRFSAERLKGVDSTLKIQPAKLEDSAVYLCASSLEPGANTEAFFGQGTRLTVV.

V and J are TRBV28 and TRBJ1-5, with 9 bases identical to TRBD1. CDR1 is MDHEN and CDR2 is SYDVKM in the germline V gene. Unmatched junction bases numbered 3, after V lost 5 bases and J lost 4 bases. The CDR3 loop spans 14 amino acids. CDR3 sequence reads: CASSPGQGNQPQHF. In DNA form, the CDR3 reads TGTGCCAGCAGTCCCGGACAGGGGAATCAGCCCCAGCATTTT.

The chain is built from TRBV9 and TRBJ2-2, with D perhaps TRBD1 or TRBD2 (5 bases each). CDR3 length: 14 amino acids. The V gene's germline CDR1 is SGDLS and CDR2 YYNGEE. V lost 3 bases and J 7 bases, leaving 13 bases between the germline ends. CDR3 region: CASSAGTRGGELFF. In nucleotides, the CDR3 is TGTGCCAGCAGCGCAGGGACCCGCGGCGGGGAGCTGTTTTTT.

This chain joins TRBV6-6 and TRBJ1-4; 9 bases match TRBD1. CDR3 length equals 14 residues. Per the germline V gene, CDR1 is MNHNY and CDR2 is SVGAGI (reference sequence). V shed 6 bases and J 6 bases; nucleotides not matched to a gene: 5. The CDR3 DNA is TGTGCCAGCAGACGAACAGGGGGCGATGAAAAACTGTTTTTT. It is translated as CASRRTGGDEKLFF.

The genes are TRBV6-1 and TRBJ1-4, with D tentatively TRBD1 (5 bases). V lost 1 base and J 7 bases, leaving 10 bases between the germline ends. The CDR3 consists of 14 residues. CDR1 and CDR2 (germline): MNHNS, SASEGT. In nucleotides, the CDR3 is TGTGCCAGCAGTGAAGGGGGCGCGGGTGAAAAACTGTTTTTT. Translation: CASSEGGAGEKLFF.

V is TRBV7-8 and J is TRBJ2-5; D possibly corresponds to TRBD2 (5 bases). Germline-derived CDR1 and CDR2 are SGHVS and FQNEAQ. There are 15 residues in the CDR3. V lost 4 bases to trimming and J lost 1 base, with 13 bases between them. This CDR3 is CASSSEVYLQETQYF. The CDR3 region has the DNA TGTGCCAGCAGCTCGGAGGTTTACCTCCAAGAGACCCAGTACTTC.